This TCR beta chain was recovered during a study of shared clonotypes between healthy human individuals. In the original processing: Filtering was not the same, since immunoSEQ gave junction-only sequences without quality scores. The protocol was immunoSEQ multiplex PCR, while the TCRdb copy is restricted to in-frame clones and leaves out a portion. V and J calls and clone size are given by that table; D and trimming were obtained from the DNA. The table shows under 1,100,000 clones, with approximately 76% occurring only once. Only a few counts were recorded for this clone. The ends were cut back, 2 bases at V and 5 bases at J, with 9 bases in the middle. The V gene's germline CDR1 is KGHSH and CDR2 LQKENI. This CDR3 spans 13 amino acids.

The chain has TRBV18 and TRBJ2-5, with no clear D. The sequence was obtained from a man in his late teens or twenties in good health. Sequencing input: memory CD4+ T cells sorted from blood. Described subset: CD45RA-negative fraction. The CDR3 is CASSPGNRETQYF. DNA for the CDR3: TGTGCCAGCTCACCAGGGAATCGGGAGACCCAGTACTTC.